The clone carrying this TCR beta chain was picked up one time. Its target is not known. This CDR3 is 17 amino acids long. V lost 4 bases to trimming and J lost 4 bases, with 20 bases between them. Germline V gene sequence: CDR1 SGHVS, CDR2 FQNEAQ. These data come from a study of T cells in localized non-small cell lung cancer. TCRdb keeps only in-frame clones here, not all; method: immunoSEQ multiplex PCR. The table has 15,000 to 20,000 clones, about 91% seen once. Study-level findings and limits: Measurement of T cell clonality placed uninvolved adjacent lung highest, above the level in tumor. Adjacent lung was found to contain a median approximately 50 of the top 100 tumor clones.

The origin of this receptor is a man aged 40 to 69 with stage I lung adenocarcinoma. This chain connects TRBV7-8 to TRBJ1-5; possible D gene TRBD1, 5 bases. The sample here was peripheral blood, taken before any cancer treatment. Written as DNA, the CDR3 is TGTGCCAGCAGCTCCGGGCAGCGGGGGGGTTATAATCAGCCCCAGCATTTT. Its translation is CASSSGQRGGYNQPQHF.